The clone carrying this T cell receptor beta chain has more than one count but fewer than ten. This sample is drawn from a study of blood T cell repertoires in COVID-19. At the level of the study: Samples representing acute and convalescent COVID-19 were sourced from the United States, Italy and Spain.

There are 17 residues in the CDR3. J lost 0 bases, V lost 0 bases, and 7 bases had no gene match. Per the original data handling: Estimates of nucleated cell counts were drawn from the amplification of reference gene primers. Sequencing was performed with immunoSEQ multiplex PCR; in TCRdb, only in-frame clones are kept and a portion is missing. The DNA was the basis for D and trimming; V, J and clone size are from that table. The sample carries some 160,000 clones, about 89% recorded once. The origin of this receptor is a man in his 60s with acute or convalescent COVID-19. The source material was peripheral blood. The genes are TRBV6-7 and TRBJ1-1; 7 positions match TRBD1. TRBV6-7 is identified as an open reading frame with a role that is uncertain. In DNA form, the CDR3 reads TGTGCCAGCAGTTACTCGCAGGGGGTGATAGTGAACACTGAAGCTTTCTTT. Protein product: CASSYSQGVIVNTEAFF.